This paragraph reports one T cell receptor (beta chain). This CDR3 has 15 residues. J gave up 3 bases and V 3 bases, and 4 bases lay outside the gene matches. From germline, CDR1 is SGHRS and CDR2 YFSETQ. The authors' processing: How many nucleated cells were present was estimated from reference gene primer amplification. Generated by immunoSEQ multiplex PCR, the TCRdb table keeps only in-frame clones and is missing some. The V and J calls and clone size come from that table; D and trimming were worked out from the DNA. The sample contains more than 200,000 clones, around nine tenths of which appear only once. The data derive from a study of blood T cell repertoires in COVID-19. Study in general: Spain, Italy and the United States supplied samples that represented acute and convalescent COVID-19. PBMCs, B-cell-depleted T cells, or T cells were the source of the cDNA or gDNA that made up the material.

This chain joins TRBV5-1 and TRBJ2-3, with 10 bases identical to TRBD2. Sequenced: peripheral blood. The TCR comes from a man aged 30-40 years with active or convalescent COVID-19. In DNA, the CDR3 is TGCGCCAGCAGCTCCGGGACTAGCGCAACAGATACGCAGTATTTT. Protein product: CASSSGTSATDTQYF.